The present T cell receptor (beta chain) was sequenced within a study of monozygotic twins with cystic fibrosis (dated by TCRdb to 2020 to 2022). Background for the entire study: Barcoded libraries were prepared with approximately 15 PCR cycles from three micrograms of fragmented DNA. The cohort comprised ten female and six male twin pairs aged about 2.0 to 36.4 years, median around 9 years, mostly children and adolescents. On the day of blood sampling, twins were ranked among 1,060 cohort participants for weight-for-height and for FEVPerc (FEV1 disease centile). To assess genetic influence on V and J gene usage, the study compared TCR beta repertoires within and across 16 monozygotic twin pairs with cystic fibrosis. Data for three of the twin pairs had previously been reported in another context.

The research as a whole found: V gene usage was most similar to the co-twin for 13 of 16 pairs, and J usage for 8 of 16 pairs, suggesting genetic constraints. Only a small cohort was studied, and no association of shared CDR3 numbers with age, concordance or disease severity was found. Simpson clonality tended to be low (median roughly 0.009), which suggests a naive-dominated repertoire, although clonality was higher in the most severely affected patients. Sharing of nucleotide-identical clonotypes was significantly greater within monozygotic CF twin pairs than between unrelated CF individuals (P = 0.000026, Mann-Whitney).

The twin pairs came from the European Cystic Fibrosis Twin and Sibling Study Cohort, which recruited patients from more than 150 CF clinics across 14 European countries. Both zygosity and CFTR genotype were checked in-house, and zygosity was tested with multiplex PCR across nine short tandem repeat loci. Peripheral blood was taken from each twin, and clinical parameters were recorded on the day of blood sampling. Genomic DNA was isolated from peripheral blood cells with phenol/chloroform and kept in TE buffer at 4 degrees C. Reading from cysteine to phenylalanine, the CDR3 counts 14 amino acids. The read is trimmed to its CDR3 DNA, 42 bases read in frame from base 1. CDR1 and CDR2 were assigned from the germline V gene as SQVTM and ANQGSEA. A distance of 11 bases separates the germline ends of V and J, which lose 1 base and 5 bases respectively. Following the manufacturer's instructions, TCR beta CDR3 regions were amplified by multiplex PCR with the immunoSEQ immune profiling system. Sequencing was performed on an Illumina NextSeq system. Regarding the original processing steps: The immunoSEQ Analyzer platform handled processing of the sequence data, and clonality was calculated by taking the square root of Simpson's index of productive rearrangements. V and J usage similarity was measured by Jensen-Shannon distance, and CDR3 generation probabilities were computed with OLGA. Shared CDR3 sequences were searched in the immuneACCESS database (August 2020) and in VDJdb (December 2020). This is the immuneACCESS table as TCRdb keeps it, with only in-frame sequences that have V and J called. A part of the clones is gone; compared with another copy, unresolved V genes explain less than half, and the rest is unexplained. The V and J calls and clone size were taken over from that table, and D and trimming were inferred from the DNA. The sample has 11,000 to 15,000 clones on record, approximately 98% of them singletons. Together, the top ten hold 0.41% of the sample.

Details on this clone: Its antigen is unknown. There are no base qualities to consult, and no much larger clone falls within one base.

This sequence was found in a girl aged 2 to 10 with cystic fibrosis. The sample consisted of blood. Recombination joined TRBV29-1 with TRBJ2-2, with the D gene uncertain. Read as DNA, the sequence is TGCAGCGTTGAAGGCGGAGTAGGGACCGGGGAGCTGTTTTTT. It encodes CSVEGGVGTGELFF.